This TCR beta chain was sequenced during a study of PD-L1 blockade in urothelial cancer (dated by TCRdb to the late 2010s). As for the study more broadly: All patients started therapy around 2014 and received atezolizumab 1,200 mg intravenously every 3 weeks. Patients had an ECOG performance status of 0 or 1 and had received between 0 and 3 prior chemotherapy regimens. Roughly 9 patients reached durable clinical benefit, while 20 to 25 patients did not. Durable clinical benefit meant progression-free survival longer than 6 months, and TCR features were also tested against progression-free and overall survival. About 90% of the 29 patients were identified as males with urothelial cancer of bladder origin, and a prior smoking history was reported by 18 of 29 patients. Pretreatment blood TCR-seq was available for 30 or so patients, at least one posttreatment blood collection was obtained for around 24 patients, and tumor TCR-seq was available for around 24 patients. Pretreatment tumor samples and matched peripheral blood, collected serially before and after atezolizumab treatment, underwent TCR sequencing. The study, an exploratory multi-omic analysis, examined somatic, immune and clinical correlates of response to PD-L1 blockade with atezolizumab in urothelial cancer. Blood samples were analyzed 3 weeks after the start of treatment (second dose) and 6 weeks after the start of treatment. In the same patients, pretreatment tumors underwent whole exome sequencing and RNA sequencing in addition to TCR sequencing. Blood samples gave a median of roughly 150,000 T cells and approximately 80,000 unique TCRs, with a median clonality of approximately 0.078.

Findings and caveats that apply to the study as a whole: Among patients with durable benefit, tumor-associated TCR clones showed greater expansion in peripheral blood 3 weeks after treatment started (n ≈ 23, p = 0.022). Small sample size (n ≈ 30) and many exploratory analyses mean the results are intended to be hypothesis-generating. Improved progression-free and overall survival was associated with having pretreatment peripheral blood TCR clonality below the median.

The CDR3 has 16 amino acids, counting the end cysteine and phenylalanine. CDR3 DNA is the only sequence kept; it has 48 bases, read in frame from the first base. A distance of 17 bases separates the germline ends of V and J, which lose 1 base and 5 bases respectively. CDR1 and CDR2, per the germline V gene, are SGHTA and FQGTGA. Regarding this clone: Its antigen remains undetermined. Nothing much larger sits one base from this clone, and base qualities are not available.

The time point label, read with the paper, signifies: peripheral blood 6 weeks after treatment start. The cohort comprised 25 to 30 patients with locally advanced or metastatic urothelial carcinoma treated at Memorial Sloan Kettering on a trial protocol. Peripheral blood mononuclear cells were collected pretreatment and during treatment, with between 1 and 8 total time points per patient. The Qiagen DNeasy Blood extraction kit was used to purify genomic DNA from total PBMCs and tumor samples. PBMCs were collected pretreatment and during treatment, and were isolated and stored as previously described. To estimate absolute template abundance from read counts, synthetic TCR analog templates were spiked into each PCR. TCRbeta CDR3 regions were amplified from genomic DNA with bias-controlled V and J gene primers using the immunoSEQ assay. Sequencing of rearranged TCRbeta segments was done at approximately 20X coverage. The original pipeline was this. Sequencing errors were corrected by clustering and CDR3s were annotated against IMGT to assign V, D and J genes. Only productive TCRbeta rearrangements were used in downstream analyses, excluding out-of-frame or stop-codon sequences. Clonality was calculated as one minus the Shannon entropy normalized by the log of the number of unique productive sequences. Fisher's exact test with Benjamini-Hochberg correction, using a cutoff of adjusted p below 0.01, was how clones that differed between time points or between blood and tumor were identified. TCRdb stores this immuneACCESS table with in-frame sequences only. Part of the clones is absent; in the studies checked, under half of the shortfall reflects unresolved V genes, and no reason is known for the rest. V, J and clone size are those of that table, while D and trimming were read from the DNA. This sample holds about 110,000 clones; about 91% were observed only once. The ten most abundant clones make up approximately 3.5% of the sample.

The chain couples TRBV7-3 to TRBJ1-2; D gene: possibly TRBD1, on 5 matching bases. The TCR was taken from a man in his sixties with urothelial cancer. This material consisted of PBMCs, taken around atezolizumab (anti-PD-L1) treatment. The sequence in DNA is TGTGCCAGCAGCTTAAGGGGCGCGGGGGAAGGGTATGGCTACACCTTC. It is translated as CASSLRGAGEGYGYTF.